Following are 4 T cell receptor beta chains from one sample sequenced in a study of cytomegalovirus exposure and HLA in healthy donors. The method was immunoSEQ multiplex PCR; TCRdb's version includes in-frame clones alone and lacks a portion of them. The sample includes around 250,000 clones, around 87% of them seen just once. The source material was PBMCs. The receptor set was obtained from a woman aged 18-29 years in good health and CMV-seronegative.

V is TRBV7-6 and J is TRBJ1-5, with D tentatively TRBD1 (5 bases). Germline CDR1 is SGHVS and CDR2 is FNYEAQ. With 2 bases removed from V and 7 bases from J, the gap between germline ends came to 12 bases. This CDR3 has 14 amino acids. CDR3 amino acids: CASSLSQGGQPQHF. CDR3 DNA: TGTGCCAGCAGCTTATCCCAGGGCGGCCAGCCCCAGCATTTT. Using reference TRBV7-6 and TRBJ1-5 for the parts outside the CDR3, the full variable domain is GAGVSQSPRYKVTKRGQDVALRCDPISGHVSLYWYRQALGQGPEFLTYFNYEAQQDKSGLPNDRFSAERPEGSISTLTIQRTEQRDSAMYRCASSLSQGGQPQHFGDGTRLSIL.

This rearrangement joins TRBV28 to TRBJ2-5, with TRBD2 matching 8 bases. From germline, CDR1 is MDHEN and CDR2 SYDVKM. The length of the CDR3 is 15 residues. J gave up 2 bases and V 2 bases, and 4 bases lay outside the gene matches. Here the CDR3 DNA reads TGTGCCAGCAGTTTAGAGGCGGGGGGACAAGAGACCCAGTACTTC. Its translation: CASSLEAGGQETQYF.

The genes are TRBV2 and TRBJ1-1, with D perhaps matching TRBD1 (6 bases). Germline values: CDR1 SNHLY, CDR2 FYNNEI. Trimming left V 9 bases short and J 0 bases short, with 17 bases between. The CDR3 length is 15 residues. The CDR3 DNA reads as TGTGCCAGAGGTCGGGGGGACACCTTGAACACTGAAGCTTTCTTT. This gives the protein CARGRGDTLNTEAFF. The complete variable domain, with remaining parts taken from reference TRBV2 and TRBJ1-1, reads EPEVTQTPSHQVTQMGQEVILRCVPISNHLYFYWYRQILGQKVEFLVSFYNNEISEKSEIFDDQFSVERPDGSNFTLKIRSTKLEDSAMYFCARGRGDTLNTEAFFGQGTRLTVV.

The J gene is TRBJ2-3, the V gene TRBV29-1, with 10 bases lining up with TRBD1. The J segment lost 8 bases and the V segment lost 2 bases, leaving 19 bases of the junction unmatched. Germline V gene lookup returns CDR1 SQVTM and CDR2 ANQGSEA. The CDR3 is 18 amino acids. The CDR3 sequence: CSVEFTDGQGVLGGTQYF. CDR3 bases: TGCAGCGTTGAATTTACCGATGGACAGGGGGTTTTAGGGGGTACGCAGTATTTT.